These 11 T cell receptor beta chains share one sample of origin, sequenced in a study of neurological immune-mediated disorders (dated by TCRdb to the late 2010s). Libraries were made using 5' RACE. The instrument was an Illumina HiSeq 2500. TCRdb reanalyzed the raw reads on its own, using fastp at Q25 for trimming and MiXCR for clone calling, and kept in-frame beta chains. Identical CDR3 proteins give one entry, which carries the most common genes and DNA. The sample data list 50,000 to 70,000 distinct CDR3 sequences, and 2.5% of these were observed just once. The ten largest clonotypes hold around 3% of the sample. Material for sequencing was PBMCs. Receptor source: a man between 45 and 60 years old with multiple sclerosis.

This clonotype showed up many times. The gene calls are TRBV7-2 and TRBJ2-5; no clear D gene. Germline assignment: CDR1 SGHTA and CDR2 FQGNSA. V was pared by 2 bases and J by 2 bases, with 9 bases between. This CDR3 has 14 amino acids. DNA of the CDR3: TGTGCCAGCAGCTTACGTTGGCAGCAAGAGACCCAGTACTTC. The encoded protein is CASSLRWQQETQYF.

The table lists this clonotype with many counts. This chain connects TRBV4-3 to TRBJ1-6; TRBD1 agrees at 8 bases. The germline gives CDR1 LGHNA, CDR2 YSLEER. CDR3 length: 17 residues. The trim removed 2 bases at V and 4 bases at J, leaving 7 bases unmatched. The CDR3 region has the DNA TGCGCCAGCAGCCAATCCAGGGGGCCAGAATATAATTCACCCCTCCACTTT. The encoded protein is CASSQSRGPEYNSPLHF.

Many counts were recorded for this clonotype. This sequence joins TRBV5-1 and TRBJ1-1; D gene uncertain. The V gene's germline CDR1 is SGHRS and CDR2 YFSETQ. The V gene lost 4 bases and the J gene lost 0 bases, with 7 bases spanning the gap. The CDR3 totals 13 residues. CDR3 sequence (DNA): TGCGCCAGCAGCCGGCAGATGAACACTGAAGCTTTCTTT. Protein sequence: CASSRQMNTEAFF.

There are many counts of this clonotype. The chain joins TRBV9 to TRBJ2-3; no firm D call. Germline loops: CDR1 SGDLS, CDR2 YYNGEE. Trimming shortened V by 0 bases and J by 3 bases, and 5 bases separated the two germline ends. CDR3 length: 13 amino acids. The CDR3 bases are TGTGCCAGCAGCGTAGGGGGAACAGATACGCAGTATTTT. It is translated as CASSVGGTDTQYF.

At least ten counts were recorded for this clonotype. The rearrangement joins TRBV5-1 to TRBJ1-3; D is possibly TRBD1 (6 bases). Germline V gene sequence: CDR1 SGHRS, CDR2 YFSETQ. CDR3 length: 15 amino acids. V lost 4 bases, J lost 2 bases, and 13 bases lay in between. The CDR3 is CASSKNDRTGNTIYF. The DNA of the CDR3 is TGCGCCAGCAGCAAAAACGACAGGACTGGAAACACCATATATTTT.

At least ten counts were recorded for this clonotype. This chain uses TRBV28 with TRBJ2-2, with TRBD2 matching over 11 bases. Trimming cost V 2 bases and J 6 bases; bases outside gene matches: 2. Germline V gene lookup returns CDR1 MDHEN and CDR2 SYDVKM. The CDR3 contains 15 residues. The CDR3 spells CASSLLAGGAGELFF. The CDR3 DNA follows: TGTGCCAGCAGTTTACTAGCGGGGGGAGCCGGGGAGCTGTTTTTT.

This clonotype was detected many times. The chain joins TRBV7-2 to TRBJ1-5, with D hard to call. V was cut by 5 bases and J by 4 bases, with 15 bases left in between. This CDR3 region has 15 residues. Per germline, CDR1 SGHTA and CDR2 FQGNSA. CDR3 DNA sequence: TGTGCCAGCAGCCTAGGTTCCAGCCGTAATCAGCCCCAGCATTTT. Encoded protein: CASSLGSSRNQPQHF.

This clonotype was detected many times. This chain uses TRBV5-6 with TRBJ2-7; 9 nucleotides match TRBD1. Germline V gives CDR1 SGHDT, CDR2 YYEEEE. Germline trimming cut 7 bases from V and 2 bases from J; bases unmatched to any gene: 7. The length of the CDR3 is 14 residues. CDR3 sequence (DNA): TGTGCCAGCGTTACAGGGGGCCGGCCCTACGAGCAGTACTTC. It specifies CASVTGGRPYEQYF.

At least ten counts were recorded for this clonotype. This sequence joins TRBV9 and TRBJ2-1, with D possibly being TRBD2 (6 bases). CDR3 length equals 15 residues. The germline CDR1 and CDR2 sequences are SGDLS and YYNGEE. V lost 0 bases and J lost 8, with 15 bases in between. The DNA of the CDR3 is TGTGCCAGCAGCGTAGCTGAGACTAGGGATCATGAGCAGTTCTTC. It is translated as CASSVAETRDHEQFF. Drawing the rest from reference TRBV9 and TRBJ2-1, the complete variable domain is DSGVTQTPKHLITATGQRVTLRCSPRSGDLSVYWYQQSLDQGLQFLIQYYNGEERAKGNILERFSAQQFPDLHSELNLSSLELGDSALYFCASSVAETRDHEQFFGPGTRLTVL.

This clonotype was counted at least ten times. The V call is TRBV2, the J call TRBJ1-1; D is perhaps TRBD1 (6 bases). From germline, CDR1 is SNHLY and CDR2 FYNNEI. The CDR3 is 13 amino acids. Trimming took off 4 bases at V and 3 bases at J, with 9 bases between the two ends. The CDR3 sequence is CASSASGDTEAFF. Here the CDR3 DNA reads TGTGCCAGCAGTGCGTCAGGGGACACTGAAGCTTTCTTT.

This clonotype was observed at least ten times. The chain has TRBV12-3 or TRBV12-4 and TRBJ1-2; a possible D gene is TRBD1 (6 bases). V lost 2 bases to trimming and J lost 8 bases, with 12 bases between them. The CDR3 covers 13 residues. Here the CDR3 reads CASSLQGKEGYTF. The CDR3 DNA reads as TGTGCCAGCAGTTTACAGGGGAAGGAGGGCTACACCTTC.